The 30 T cell receptor beta chains in this list originate from one sample, sequenced in a study of blood T cell repertoires in COVID-19. The method was immunoSEQ multiplex PCR; TCRdb's version includes in-frame clones alone and lacks a portion of them. The sample includes 110,000 or so clones, approximately 88% of them seen just once. Sequenced sample: peripheral blood. The receptors stem from a woman in her 40s with acute or convalescent COVID-19.

This clone showed up just once. V and J are TRBV27 and TRBJ2-1; 12 bases agree with TRBD2. The CDR3 consists of 15 residues. Trimming at V came to 2 bases and at J to 6 bases, leaving 2 bases not matched to a gene. Germline CDR1 MNHEY, CDR2 SMNVEV (reference sequence). The DNA of the CDR3 is TGTGCCAGCAGTTTAAGGACTAGCGGGGTCAATGAGCAGTTCTTC. Its translation is CASSLRTSGVNEQFF.

The rearrangement joins TRBV5-4 to TRBJ1-2; tentative D call: TRBD1 (5 bases). The CDR3 runs to 15 residues. V lost 2 bases, J lost 1 base, and 12 bases lay in between. The germline CDR1 and CDR2 sequences are SGHNT and YYREEE (reference sequence). The CDR3: CASSFGRGSNYGYTF. The CDR3 DNA reads as TGTGCCAGCAGCTTCGGGAGGGGCAGTAACTATGGCTACACCTTC.

This chain connects TRBV20-1 to TRBJ1-2; D is perhaps TRBD1 (6 bases). There are 13 residues in the CDR3. Germline assignment: CDR1 DFQATT and CDR2 SNEGSKA (reference sequence). Trimming pared 3 bases from V and 2 bases from J, leaving 10 bases between. CDR3 coding DNA: TGCAGTGCTAGTATGGGGGCCAACTATGGCTACACCTTC. This translates into CSASMGANYGYTF.

The count of this clone is one. The chain's CDR3 is CSASDPNEKLFF. Here the CDR3 DNA reads TGCAGTGCTAGTGACCCGAATGAAAAACTGTTTTTT. The genes are TRBV20-1 and TRBJ1-4; D remains ambiguous. The CDR3 totals 12 residues. CDR1 DFQATT and CDR2 SNEGSKA come from the germline V gene (reference sequence). V was pared by 3 bases and J by 5 bases, with 7 bases between.

The chain is built from TRBV12-3 or TRBV12-4 and TRBJ2-3; 7 bases align to TRBD1. This CDR3 comprises 11 residues. V trimming: 4 bases; J trimming: 9 bases; junction bases outside the gene matches: 1. CDR3 region: CASSWDRTQYF. CDR3 DNA sequence: TGTGCCAGCAGTTGGGACAGAACGCAGTATTTT.

The genes are TRBV21-1 and TRBJ2-3; the table's D call TRBD2 went unverified against the DNA. TRBV21-1 counts as a pseudogene. This CDR3 region has 13 residues. CDR3 loop: CASSKGGLDTQYF. The CDR3 DNA reads as TGTGCCAGCAGCAAAGGAGGCCTAGATACGCAGTATTTT.

This chain uses TRBV5-4 with TRBJ2-1, with 10 bases matching TRBD2. Trimming took 0 bases from V and 3 from J; bases not matched to a gene: 6. CDR1 and CDR2 (germline): SGHNT, YYREEE (reference sequence). The CDR3 is made up of 17 amino acids. CDR3 in DNA: TGTGCCAGCAGCTTGGGAACGGCTAGCGGGGGCTACAATGAGCAGTTCTTC. It translates to CASSLGTASGGYNEQFF.

The rearrangement uses TRBV15 and TRBJ2-5; TRBD1 matches 9 bases. This CDR3 region has 14 residues. J was trimmed by 5 bases and V by 5 bases; bases with no gene match: 6. The germline CDR1 and CDR2 sequences are LNHNV and YYDKDF (reference sequence). In DNA, the CDR3 is TGTGCCACCAGCCCGGACAGGGGAGGGGAGACCCAGTACTTC. Protein: CATSPDRGGETQYF.

CDR3 residues: CASSLLAGANVLTF. DNA of the CDR3: TGTGCCAGCAGCTTATTAGCTGGGGCCAACGTCCTGACTTTC. The J gene is TRBJ2-6, the V gene TRBV13; no firm D call. V gave up 2 bases and J gave up 2 bases, with 4 bases separating them. The CDR3 is made up of 14 amino acids. Germline V gene lookup returns CDR1 PRHDT and CDR2 FYEKMQ (reference sequence).

This sequence joins TRBV20-1 and TRBJ2-5; D not resolved. The V and J ends lost 3 bases and 3 bases respectively, with 11 bases between them. This CDR3 comprises 13 residues. Germline CDR1 is DFQATT and CDR2 is SNEGSKA (reference sequence). The CDR3 nucleotides read TGCAGTGCTAGTGGCGGTGAGAAAGAGACCCAGTACTTC. This codes for CSASGGEKETQYF.

The gene calls are TRBV13 and TRBJ2-7, with 8 nucleotides matching TRBD2. The CDR3 length is 15 residues. CDR1 and CDR2 (germline): PRHDT, FYEKMQ (reference sequence). Unmatched junction bases numbered 11, after V lost 4 bases and J lost 6 bases. CDR3 nucleotides: TGTGCCAGCAGCTCCTCCGGGACTAGAGCTGTCGAGCAGTACTTC. Protein: CASSSSGTRAVEQYF. The full variable domain, completed using reference TRBV13 and TRBJ2-7, is AAGVIQSPRHLIKEKRETATLKCYPIPRHDTVYWYQQGPGQDPQFLISFYEKMQSDKGSIPDRFSAQQFSDYHSELNMSSLELGDSALYFCASSSSGTRAVEQYFGPGTRLTVT.

The rearrangement joins TRBV7-2 to TRBJ2-7; maybe TRBD2 (5 bases). V dropped 6 bases and J dropped 4 bases, with 16 bases sitting between them. CDR1 and CDR2 (germline): SGHTA, FQGNSA. CDR3 length equals 14 residues. DNA for the CDR3: TGTGCCAGCAGTCCAGCGGCCCGCGGGTACGAGCAGTACTTC. Its protein product is CASSPAARGYEQYF.

The CDR3 here is CASSLRAGYYEQYF. In nucleotides, the CDR3 is TGTGCCAGCAGTTTACGGGCAGGGTACTACGAGCAGTACTTC. The V and J genes are TRBV27 and TRBJ2-7; maybe TRBD1 (5 bases). Trimming cost V 2 bases and J 3 bases, with 11 bases left between them. Germline V gene lookup returns CDR1 MNHEY and CDR2 SMNVEV (reference sequence). The CDR3 spans 14 residues.

V gene TRBV19 combines with J gene TRBJ1-1; D may be TRBD1 (5 bases). This CDR3 has 16 amino acids. Trimming took 4 bases from V and 3 from J, leaving 18 bases between them. Germline V gene lookup returns CDR1 LNHDA and CDR2 SQIVND (reference sequence). CDR3 DNA: TGTGCCAGTAGTACCCGGGGCAGGACTAGGGACACTGAAGCTTTCTTT. Translation gives CASSTRGRTRDTEAFF.

This chain links TRBV20-1 with TRBJ2-7; 7 bases agree with TRBD1. Germline CDR1 and CDR2: DFQATT and SNEGSKA (reference sequence). V was clipped by 3 bases and J by 4 bases; unmatched bases: 9. The CDR3 has 14 amino acids. CDR3 sequence reads: CSASSGGRGYEQYF. CDR3 in DNA: TGCAGTGCTAGTTCTGGGGGCAGGGGGTACGAGCAGTACTTC.

The chain uses TRBV2 and TRBJ1-5; no reliable D call. Germline CDR1 and CDR2: SNHLY and FYNNEI. This CDR3 has 15 residues. Trimming cost V 6 bases and J 2 bases, with 14 bases left between them. The chain's CDR3 is CASSAEFGGNQPQHF. As DNA, the CDR3 is TGTGCCAGCAGCGCCGAGTTCGGAGGCAATCAGCCCCAGCATTTT.

Only one count was recorded for this clone. The chain carries TRBV7-3 and TRBJ2-7; 8 bases fit TRBD1. The CDR3 has 13 residues. Trimming removed 3 bases from V and 7 bases from J; junction bases left unmatched: 5. Germline V CDR1 and CDR2: SGHTA, FQGTGA. CDR3: CASSFDRGKEQYF. The CDR3 nucleotides read TGTGCCAGCAGCTTCGACAGGGGTAAAGAGCAGTACTTC.

CDR3 DNA sequence: TGTGCCAGCAGCCAAGACGGCTGGACAGGGGGTTACACCGGGGAGCTGTTTTTT. Translated, it gives CASSQDGWTGGYTGELFF. The chain combines TRBV3-1 (or the pseudogene TRBV3-2) with TRBJ2-2, with 10 nucleotides matching TRBD1. This CDR3 is built from 18 residues. With 0 bases clipped from V and 3 bases from J, the junction kept 7 bases outside the gene matches. Germline CDR1 is LGHDT and CDR2 is YNNKEL (reference sequence).

The chain couples TRBV2 to TRBJ1-1; D call uncertain. The germline V and J ends were trimmed by 6 bases and 5 bases, with 10 bases remaining between them. This CDR3 has 12 amino acids. In germline, CDR1 is SNHLY, CDR2 FYNNEI. CDR3 sequence reads: CASRTGWTEAFF. CDR3 nucleotide sequence: TGTGCCAGCAGGACCGGGTGGACTGAAGCTTTCTTT.

The rearrangement uses TRBV29-1 and TRBJ2-1; no reliable D call. Germline CDR1 SQVTM, CDR2 ANQGSEA. The ends were cut back, 7 bases at V and 3 bases at J, with 10 bases in the middle. CDR3 length: 12 residues. DNA of the CDR3: TGCAGCGCTAATAGTGGCTACAATGAGCAGTTCTTC. Protein product: CSANSGYNEQFF.

The V call is TRBV19, the J call TRBJ1-2, with 7 bases aligning to TRBD1. The V and J ends lost 4 bases and 5 bases, in that order; junction bases with no gene match: 4. Germline CDR1 is LNHDA and CDR2 is SQIVND (reference sequence). The length of the CDR3 is 13 residues. The CDR3, as DNA: TGTGCCAGTAGTACCACCAGGGGGTATGGCTACACCTTC. Its protein product is CASSTTRGYGYTF.

The chain carries TRBV5-7 and TRBJ1-2; D remains unclear. Being an ORF, TRBV5-7 has a function that is uncertain. The CDR3 sequence is 16 residues long. V was clipped by 4 bases and J by 1 base, with 17 bases between them. For the CDR3, the DNA is TGTGCCAGCAGCCCGAGGGCTCAGACGGTTAACTATGGCTACACCTTC. It specifies CASSPRAQTVNYGYTF.

This clone is a singleton in its sample. The rearrangement joins TRBV2 to TRBJ1-1, with a weak D call TRBD1 (5 bases). Trimming left V 5 bases short and J 7 bases short, with 14 bases between. The CDR3 is 13 residues long. Germline assignment: CDR1 SNHLY and CDR2 FYNNEI. CDR3 in amino acids: CASSKGWMSEAFF. Written as DNA, the CDR3 is TGTGCCAGCAGTAAGGGGTGGATGAGTGAAGCTTTCTTT.

The V call is TRBV5-5, the J call TRBJ2-2; D uncertain. V lost 9 bases and J 0 bases, leaving 24 bases between the germline ends. The CDR3 is 18 residues long. CDR1 and CDR2 (germline): SGHKS, YYEKEE (reference sequence). This CDR3 reads CATQRPLLGSSNTGELFF. Here the CDR3 DNA reads TGTGCCACCCAGAGACCCCTTTTGGGCAGCTCGAACACCGGGGAGCTGTTTTTT. Full variable domain (rest looked up from reference TRBV5-5 and TRBJ2-2): DAGVTQSPTHLIKTRGQQVTLRCSPISGHKSVSWYQQVLGQGPQFIFQYYEKEERGRGNFPDRFSARQFPNYSSELNVNALLLGDSALYLCATQRPLLGSSNTGELFFGEGSRLTVL.

This chain joins TRBV6-6 and TRBJ2-7; 9 nucleotides match TRBD1. The J segment lost 1 base and the V segment lost 7 bases, leaving 5 bases of the junction unmatched. Germline V gene sequence: CDR1 MNHNY, CDR2 SVGAGI (reference sequence). The CDR3 is 14 amino acids. The CDR3 DNA reads as TGTGCCAGCACTGGGACAGGGAAATCCTACGAGCAGTACTTC. Amino acids: CASTGTGKSYEQYF.

V and J are TRBV19 and TRBJ2-5; a possible D gene is TRBD1 (6 bases). Trimming took off 4 bases at V and 5 bases at J, with 20 bases between the two ends. Looked up from germline, CDR1 is LNHDA and CDR2 is SQIVND (reference sequence). This CDR3 is 16 amino acids long. The CDR3 reads CASSTLQGWGRETQYF. DNA for the CDR3: TGTGCCAGTAGTACCCTACAGGGTTGGGGTCGGGAGACCCAGTACTTC.

This clone was observed a single time. The sample contains more than one DNA sequence encoding this CDR3. CDR3 nucleotide sequence: TGTGCCAGCAGTTCCCAGGGTTATGGCAATCAGCCCCAGCATTTT. It is translated as CASSSQGYGNQPQHF. The chain joins TRBV6-5 to TRBJ1-5; possible D gene TRBD1, 5 bases. V lost 4 bases and J 2 bases, leaving 12 bases between the germline ends. CDR3 size: 15 residues. Germline CDR1 MNHEY, CDR2 SVGAGI.

The chain uses TRBV2 and TRBJ1-4; perhaps TRBD1 as D (6 bases). The germline V gene has CDR1 SNHLY and CDR2 FYNNEI. Deletions cut 10 bases from V and 5 bases from J, with 17 bases between. The CDR3 length is 14 residues. The CDR3 protein is CATKRDTRNEKLFF. The CDR3 DNA reads as TGTGCCACCAAACGGGACACCCGGAATGAAAAACTGTTTTTT.

V gene TRBV10-2 combines with J gene TRBJ1-1, with a tentative D call TRBD1 (5 bases). Trimming took off 4 bases at V and 5 bases at J, with 14 bases between the two ends. This CDR3 is built from 14 residues. In germline, CDR1 is WSHSY, CDR2 SAAADI. CDR3 bases: TGCGCCAGCAGTGTAGCCAGGGCTGTGACTGAAGCTTTCTTT. Its protein product is CASSVARAVTEAFF.

This chain uses TRBV6-5 with TRBJ1-2; D is ambiguous. V gave up 7 bases and J gave up 4 bases, with 13 bases separating them. Germline V lookup: CDR1 MNHEY, CDR2 SVGAGI. This CDR3 contains 13 residues. The DNA for the CDR3 is TGTGCCAGCACTGTCAACGGCGGCTATGGCTACACCTTC. This encodes CASTVNGGYGYTF.